The 6 T cell receptor beta chains listed next were all sequenced from one sample in a study of T cells in localized non-small cell lung cancer. Here immunoSEQ multiplex PCR was the method, and the copy in TCRdb shows in-frame clones only, minus some. The data contain 830 or so clones, around 21% of them seen just once; the ten biggest clones take up 15% to 20%. The sequences come from lung tumor tissue, collected before any cancer treatment. These receptors all stem from a female donor over 55 with stage II squamous cell lung carcinoma.

This rearrangement joins TRBV9 to TRBJ2-1; 8 bases are shared with TRBD1. Germline V gene sequence: CDR1 SGDLS, CDR2 YYNGEE. The CDR3 has 15 residues. Trimming at V came to 0 bases and at J to 7 bases, leaving 6 bases not matched to a gene. The CDR3 loop reads CASSVGQGARNEQFF. CDR3 nucleotides: TGTGCCAGCAGCGTAGGGCAGGGGGCGAGGAATGAGCAGTTCTTC.

This clone was found a few times. This sequence joins TRBV9 and TRBJ2-1; 8 bases map to TRBD2. Trimming cost V 5 bases and J 4 bases; bases outside gene matches: 5. The V gene's germline CDR1 is SGDLS and CDR2 YYNGEE. The length of the CDR3 is 14 residues. CDR3 residues: CASRGTSPYNEQFF. The CDR3 coding sequence is TGTGCCAGCAGGGGGACTAGTCCTTACAATGAGCAGTTCTTC.

V and J are TRBV18 and TRBJ2-7, with 9 bases that match TRBD2. Unmatched junction bases numbered 11, after V lost 3 bases and J lost 5 bases. The CDR3 sequence is 16 residues long. CDR1 is KGHSH, CDR2 LQKENI, per germline. The DNA of the CDR3 is TGTGCCAGCTCACCCGGCCCCGGGACTAGCCTCAACGAGCAGTACTTC. This codes for CASSPGPGTSLNEQYF. Full variable domain (rest looked up from reference TRBV18 and TRBJ2-7): NAGVMQNPRHLVRRRGQEARLRCSPMKGHSHVYWYRQLPEEGLKFMVYLQKENIIDESGMPKERFSAEFPKEGPSILRIQQVVRGDSAAYFCASSPGPGTSLNEQYFGPGTRLTVT.

The chain joins TRBV28 to TRBJ2-5; D is perhaps TRBD1 (6 bases). The CDR3 extends over 13 amino acids. V lost 7 bases to trimming and J lost 2 bases, with 11 bases between them. Looked up from germline, CDR1 is MDHEN and CDR2 is SYDVKM. CDR3 sequence: CASNRQVQETQYF. As DNA, the CDR3 is TGTGCCAGCAACAGACAGGTTCAAGAGACCCAGTACTTC. The complete variable domain, with remaining parts taken from reference TRBV28 and TRBJ2-5, reads DVKVTQSSRYLVKRTGEKVFLECVQDMDHENMFWYRQDPGLGLRLIYFSYDVKMKEKGDIPEGYSVSREKKERFSLILESASTNQTSMYLCASNRQVQETQYFGPGTRLLVL.

The V and J genes are TRBV30 and TRBJ2-3; TRBD2 matches at 9 bases. The ends lost 5 bases at V and 5 bases at J; junction bases unmatched: 14. CDR3 length: 16 residues. Germline-derived CDR1 and CDR2 are GTSNPN and SVGIG (reference sequence). In DNA form, the CDR3 reads TGTGCCTGGTCGGGGGGGGCTAGCGGGAAACGAGATACGCAGTATTTT. Protein: CAWSGGASGKRDTQYF. The variable domain in full, with the rest retrieved from reference TRBV30 and TRBJ2-3, is SQTIHQWPATLVQPVGSPLSLECTVEGTSNPNLYWYRQAAGRGLQLLFYSVGIGQISSEVPQNLSASRPQDRQFILSSKKLLLSDSGFYLCAWSGGASGKRDTQYFGPGTRLTVL.

A few counts support this clone. The chain is built from TRBV11-3 and TRBJ2-3; TRBD2 aligns across 8 bases. J gave up 4 bases and V 1 base, and 10 bases lay outside the gene matches. The CDR3 has 17 amino acids. CDR1 is SGHNT and CDR2 is YENEEA in the germline V gene. The CDR3, as DNA: TGTGCCAGCAGCTTAGGTCGTGGGCGGGGGGAGGCAGATACGCAGTATTTT. Translation: CASSLGRGRGEADTQYF.